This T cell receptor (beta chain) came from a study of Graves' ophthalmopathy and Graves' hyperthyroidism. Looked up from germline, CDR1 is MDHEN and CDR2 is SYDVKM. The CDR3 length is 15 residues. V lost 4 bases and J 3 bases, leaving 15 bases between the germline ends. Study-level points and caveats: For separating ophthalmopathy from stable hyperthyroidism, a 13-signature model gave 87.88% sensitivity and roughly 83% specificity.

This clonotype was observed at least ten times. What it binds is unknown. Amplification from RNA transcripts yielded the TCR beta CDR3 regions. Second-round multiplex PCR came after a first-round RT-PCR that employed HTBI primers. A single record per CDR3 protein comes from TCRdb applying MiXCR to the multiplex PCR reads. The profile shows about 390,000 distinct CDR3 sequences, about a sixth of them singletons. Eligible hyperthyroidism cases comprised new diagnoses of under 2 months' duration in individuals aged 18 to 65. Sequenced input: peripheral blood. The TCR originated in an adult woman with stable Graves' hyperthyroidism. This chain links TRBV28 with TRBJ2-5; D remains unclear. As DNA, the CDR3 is TGTGCCAGCAGTTCCCTCCAAACAGAGAAAGAGACCCAGTACTTC. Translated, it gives CASSSLQTEKETQYF.